This T cell receptor (beta chain) came from a study of T cell repertoires in cytomegalovirus infection. About the study: Researchers turned to recently identified HLA-C-restricted CMV epitopes as well as well-studied HLA-B-restricted ones. Public TCR beta signatures indicated both CMV infection and matching HLA type. Study findings and constraints: CMV-specific TCR beta clonotypes restricted by HLA-C were the ones dominating the ex vivo response.

TCRdb reprocessed the reads via MiXCR and lists one record per CDR3 protein. The sample comprises under 350,000 distinct CDR3 sequences, approximately 22% of which are singletons, and approximately 19% rests with the top ten. Germline loops: CDR1 SNHLY, CDR2 FYNNEI. This CDR3 is 13 amino acids long. V lost 1 base and J lost 3, with 5 bases in between. In regard to this clonotype: Its specificity is not known.

The sequenced sample was cultured PBMCs, obtained from culture after CMV antigen stimulation. The chain employs TRBV2 and TRBJ2-3; no definite D call. The TCR was taken from a human donor in good health (CMV status not recorded). Some clones in this sample may be carry-over from other donors' samples. CDR3 residues: CASSEVATDTQYF. CDR3 nucleotide sequence: TGTGCCAGCAGTGAAGTTGCTACAGATACGCAGTATTTT. Using reference TRBV2 and TRBJ2-3 for the parts outside the CDR3, the full variable domain is EPEVTQTPSHQVTQMGQEVILRCVPISNHLYFYWYRQILGQKVEFLVSFYNNEISEKSEIFDDQFSVERPDGSNFTLKIRSTKLEDSAMYFCASSEVATDTQYFGPGTRLTVL.